The 27 T cell receptor beta chains in this list originate from one sample, sequenced in a study of T cell responses to AZD1222 COVID-19 vaccine. The protocol was immunoSEQ multiplex PCR, while the TCRdb copy is restricted to in-frame clones and leaves out a portion. The data contain about 150,000 clones, 92% of them singletons. Sequenced material: peripheral blood, taken 28 days after the second AZD1222 dose. These receptors all stem from an adult who received the AZD1222 COVID-19 vaccine.

This chain links TRBV6-4 with TRBJ1-5, with D hard to call. V was pared by 3 bases and J by 5 bases, with 8 bases between. The V gene's germline CDR1 is MRHNA and CDR2 SNTAGT. The CDR3 is 13 residues long. The CDR3 coding sequence is TGTGCCAGCAGTGAAAACGATCATCAGCCCCAGCATTTT. It is translated as CASSENDHQPQHF.

The chain joins TRBV5-1 to TRBJ1-5; maybe TRBD1 (5 bases). This CDR3 spans 15 amino acids. Between the trimmed V and J ends, which lost 4 bases and 5 bases, there was a span of 16 bases. In germline, CDR1 is SGHRS, CDR2 YFSETQ. In DNA form, the CDR3 reads TGCGCCAGCAGCCCATTCCTAGGGGAGGATCAGCCCCAGCATTTT. Translation: CASSPFLGEDQPQHF. Together with reference TRBV5-1 and TRBJ1-5, the CDR3 gives the full variable domain: KAGVTQTPRYLIKTRGQQVTLSCSPISGHRSVSWYQQTPGQGLQFLFEYFSETQRNKGNFPGRFSGRQFSNSRSEMNVSTLELGDSALYLCASSPFLGEDQPQHFGDGTRLSIL.

This chain connects TRBV7-9 to TRBJ1-3; D unclear. Germline V gene data show CDR1 as SEHNR and CDR2 as FQNEAQ (reference sequence). There are 16 residues in the CDR3. With 2 bases removed from V and 4 bases from J, the gap between germline ends came to 15 bases. The CDR3 sequence: CASSLKRLPQGNTIYF. The CDR3, as DNA: TGTGCCAGCAGCTTAAAACGTCTGCCCCAGGGAAACACCATATATTTT.

The chain recombines TRBV25-1 with TRBJ1-3, with unresolved D. Germline assignment: CDR1 MGHDK and CDR2 SYGVNS. The CDR3 sequence is 16 residues long. The V end was cut by 8 bases, the J end by 0 bases, with 17 bases between. The CDR3 spells CASEERNVSSGNTIYF. The CDR3 DNA reads as TGTGCCAGCGAGGAAAGGAACGTAAGCTCTGGAAACACCATATATTTT.

The rearrangement joins TRBV28 to TRBJ2-7; 11 bases map to TRBD1. V lost 2 bases to trimming and J lost 4 bases; unmatched junction nucleotides: 4. The CDR3 spans 15 residues. Germline V gene sequence: CDR1 MDHEN, CDR2 SYDVKM. Here the CDR3 DNA reads TGTGCCAGCAGTTTACCAGGACAGGGGGCGTACGAGCAGTACTTC. It is translated as CASSLPGQGAYEQYF.

This rearrangement joins TRBV11-1 to TRBJ2-3; TRBD2 matches 13 bases. Per germline, CDR1 SGHAT and CDR2 FQDESV (reference sequence). Losses at the gene ends were 5 bases for V and 3 bases for J; bases not matched to a gene: 5. This CDR3 is built from 16 residues. CDR3 nucleotide sequence: TGTGCCAGCAGCAACGGACTAGCGGGAGCGACAGATACGCAGTATTTT. As protein: CASSNGLAGATDTQYF. Based on the CDR3 plus reference TRBV11-1 and TRBJ2-3, the full variable domain is EAEVAQSPRYKITEKSQAVAFWCDPISGHATLYWYRQILGQGPELLVQFQDESVVDDSQLPKDRFSAERLKGVDSTLKIQPAELGDSAMYLCASSNGLAGATDTQYFGPGTRLTVL.

This clone is a singleton in its sample. The genes are TRBV5-1 and TRBJ2-1; D unclear. Trimming took off 4 bases at V and 7 bases at J, with 9 bases between the two ends. The CDR3 length is 12 residues. Germline V lookup: CDR1 SGHRS, CDR2 YFSETQ. The CDR3 loop reads CASSLLTNEQFF. The DNA for the CDR3 is TGCGCCAGCAGCCTATTAACGAATGAGCAGTTCTTC.

The chain uses TRBV19 and TRBJ1-5, with a weak D call TRBD1 (5 bases). Germline CDR1 is LNHDA and CDR2 is SQIVND (reference sequence). V lost 3 bases to trimming and J lost 6 bases, with 9 bases between them. The CDR3 is made up of 13 amino acids. CDR3 sequence: CASSISGTQPQHF. The CDR3 nucleotides are TGTGCCAGTAGTATTTCGGGGACTCAGCCCCAGCATTTT.

This chain connects TRBV7-9 to TRBJ2-7, with TRBD2 matching over 13 bases. CDR3 length equals 18 residues. The germline V gene encodes CDR1 SEHNR and CDR2 FQNEAQ (reference sequence). Trimming took 5 bases from V and 3 from J; bases not matched to a gene: 13. CDR3 nucleotide sequence: TGTGCCAGCAGCAACCTGGGGACTAGCGGGATCATAGACTACGAGCAGTACTTC. Protein product: CASSNLGTSGIIDYEQYF.

The chain has TRBV9 and TRBJ1-4, with D possibly TRBD1 on 6 matching bases. The CDR3 length is 16 residues. Trimming stripped 0 bases from V and 3 bases from J, with 12 bases between. In germline, CDR1 is SGDLS, CDR2 YYNGEE. CDR3 sequence (DNA): TGTGCCAGCAGCGTAGGGACCGAGGGGGCTAATGAAAAACTGTTTTTT. Its protein product is CASSVGTEGANEKLFF.

The V gene is TRBV29-1, the J gene TRBJ2-2; 8 positions agree with TRBD2. Germline CDR1 SQVTM, CDR2 ANQGSEA. CDR3 length equals 13 residues. J gave up 6 bases and V 6 bases, and 6 bases lay outside the gene matches. CDR3: CSVASGSAGELFF. CDR3 DNA sequence: TGCAGCGTCGCAAGCGGGAGCGCCGGGGAGCTGTTTTTT.

Written as DNA, the CDR3 is TGTGCCAGCAGCTTAGGGGGGTTTGCCGTCACCGGGGAGCTGTTTTTT. Protein product: CASSLGGFAVTGELFF. V and J are TRBV7-9 and TRBJ2-2, with D perhaps being TRBD1 or TRBD2 (5 bases each). Germline V gene sequence: CDR1 SEHNR, CDR2 FQNEAQ (reference sequence). The length of the CDR3 is 16 residues. Between the trimmed V and J ends, which lost 1 base and 4 bases, there was a span of 13 bases.

This chain connects TRBV10-3 to TRBJ1-1; no clear D. CDR1 ENHRY and CDR2 SYGVKD come from the germline V gene. This CDR3 has 14 amino acids. Trimming shortened V by 1 base and J by 0 bases, and 6 bases separated the two germline ends. CDR3 DNA: TGTGCCATCAGTGAGTTGCGGGTGAACACTGAAGCTTTCTTT. Translated, it gives CAISELRVNTEAFF.

The gene calls are TRBV7-3 and TRBJ2-3, with D perhaps matching TRBD2 (7 bases). CDR1 is SGHTA and CDR2 is FQGTGA in the germline V gene. The V and J ends lost 6 bases and 0 bases respectively, with 13 bases between them. There are 15 residues in the CDR3. The CDR3 here is CASSRRGGSTDTQYF. The CDR3 region has the DNA TGTGCCAGCAGTCGAAGGGGGGGAAGCACAGATACGCAGTATTTT. Variable domain in full (rest from reference TRBV7-3 and TRBJ2-3): GAGVSQTPSNKVTEKGKYVELRCDPISGHTALYWYRQSLGQGPEFLIYFQGTGAADDSGLPNDRFFAVRPEGSVSTLKIQRTERGDSAVYLCASSRRGGSTDTQYFGPGTRLTVL.

The rearrangement joins TRBV7-2 to TRBJ1-2; D not resolved. V was pared by 5 bases and J by 1 base, with 14 bases between. This CDR3 has 15 residues. Per the germline V gene, CDR1 is SGHTA and CDR2 is FQGNSA. CDR3 bases: TGTGCCAGCAGCCCCACGAGTCAGGTTAACTATGGCTACACCTTC. Translating it yields CASSPTSQVNYGYTF.

This sequence joins TRBV28 and TRBJ1-1; no clear D. Trimming took 7 bases from V and 6 from J, leaving 12 bases between them. There are 12 residues in the CDR3. Germline V gives CDR1 MDHEN, CDR2 SYDVKM. The CDR3 DNA reads TGTGCCAGCACCAAGGACGGTCCTGAAGCTTTCTTT. This sequence encodes CASTKDGPEAFF.

The chain joins TRBV6-5 to TRBJ2-1; 7 nucleotides align to TRBD1. Germline trimming cut 5 bases from V and 3 bases from J; bases unmatched to any gene: 4. CDR1 is MNHEY and CDR2 is SVGAGI in the germline V gene. This CDR3 spans 14 amino acids. The CDR3 is CASSRTGDYNEQFF. The CDR3, as DNA: TGTGCCAGCAGTAGGACAGGAGACTACAATGAGCAGTTCTTC.

The chain carries TRBV6-5 and TRBJ1-3; D possibly corresponds to TRBD1 (6 bases). The ends were cut back, 4 bases at V and 1 base at J, with 14 bases in the middle. This CDR3 is built from 16 residues. CDR1 is MNHEY, CDR2 SVGAGI, per germline. The CDR3 loop reads CASSSPQGRSGNTIYF. The CDR3 DNA reads as TGTGCCAGCAGTTCACCACAGGGACGATCTGGAAACACCATATATTTT.

Note on this clone: A read error may account for a junction end that differs from germline. J is TRBJ2-3 and V is TRBV19, with 8 bases identical to TRBD1. This CDR3 has 13 amino acids. CDR1 is LNHDA and CDR2 is SQIVND in the germline V gene (reference sequence). DNA of the CDR3: TGTGCCAGTAGTCTGACTGGGACAGGTACGCAGTATTTT. As protein: CASSLTGTGTQYF.

The rearrangement joins TRBV2 to TRBJ1-5; no reliable D call. V shed 6 bases and J shed 1 base, with 4 bases lying between them. The V gene's germline CDR1 is SNHLY and CDR2 FYNNEI. CDR3 length equals 12 residues. As DNA, the CDR3 is TGTGCCAGCAGGGAGAGCAATCAGCCCCAGCATTTT. It codes for CASRESNQPQHF.

The rearrangement uses TRBV27 and TRBJ2-7, with 10 positions matching TRBD1. Germline-derived CDR1 and CDR2 are MNHEY and SMNVEV (reference sequence). With 3 bases clipped from V and 6 bases from J, the junction kept 2 bases outside the gene matches. CDR3 size: 13 residues. As DNA, the CDR3 is TGTGCCAGCAGTTTTGGGACAGGGGTCGAGCAGTACTTC. This encodes CASSFGTGVEQYF.

This rearrangement joins TRBV29-1 to TRBJ2-5; 10 bases are shared with TRBD2. The germline V gene has CDR1 SQVTM and CDR2 ANQGSEA. This CDR3 is 15 amino acids long. With 3 bases clipped from V and 9 bases from J, the junction kept 13 bases outside the gene matches. The CDR3 region has the DNA TGCAGCGTTGAGGGTAGGACTAGCGGAGATGGGCCCCAGTACTTC. Protein product: CSVEGRTSGDGPQYF.

This clone was picked up one time. This chain connects TRBV6-5 to TRBJ1-5, with D maybe TRBD1 (5 bases). V lost 5 bases to trimming and J lost 11 bases, with 16 bases between them. CDR1 MNHEY and CDR2 SVGAGI come from the germline V gene. CDR3 length: 13 amino acids. The CDR3 spells CASSIGRAGAQHF. As DNA, the CDR3 is TGTGCCAGCAGTATTGGACGGGCGGGGGCCCAGCATTTT.

This clone was counted a single time. V gene TRBV6-6 combines with J gene TRBJ1-5; D is unresolved. Germline CDR1 and CDR2: MNHNY and SVGAGI (reference sequence). Trimming pared 3 bases from V and 2 bases from J, leaving 14 bases between. The CDR3 runs 16 residues. CDR3 loop: CASSYESSYGNQPQHF. For the CDR3, the DNA is TGTGCCAGCAGTTATGAGTCGTCGTATGGCAATCAGCCCCAGCATTTT.

The chain carries TRBV5-6 and TRBJ1-1, with D unresolved. The ends were cut back, 0 bases at V and 4 bases at J, with 7 bases in the middle. Germline assignment: CDR1 SGHDT and CDR2 YYEEEE. The CDR3 runs to 13 residues. The CDR3 sequence is CASSLDFGTEAFF. The CDR3 nucleotides are TGTGCCAGCAGCTTGGATTTTGGCACTGAAGCTTTCTTT. Filled out from reference TRBV5-6 and TRBJ1-1, the complete variable domain reads DAGVTQSPTHLIKTRGQQVTLRCSPKSGHDTVSWYQQALGQGPQFIFQYYEEEERQRGNFPDRFSGHQFPNYSSELNVNALLLGDSALYLCASSLDFGTEAFFGQGTRLTVV.

V and J are TRBV7-9 and TRBJ1-1; D is undetermined. The CDR3 runs to 14 residues. Trimming removed 4 bases at V and 4 bases at J, with 13 bases between. Germline V lookup: CDR1 SEHNR, CDR2 FQNEAQ (reference sequence). CDR3 sequence (DNA): TGTGCCAGCAGCTCTACCCCCCCGGCCACTGAAGCTTTCTTT. It codes for CASSSTPPATEAFF.

The chain links TRBV7-7 to TRBJ2-5; TRBD2 agrees at 9 bases. The CDR3 is 15 amino acids. After removal of 1 base from V and 4 bases from J, the junction contained 4 bases not matched to a gene. In germline, CDR1 is SSHAT, CDR2 FNYEAQ (reference sequence). The CDR3 reads CASSLGGTSSETQYF. CDR3 coding DNA: TGTGCCAGCAGCTTAGGGGGGACTAGCTCAGAGACCCAGTACTTC. The full variable domain, rest sourced from reference TRBV7-7 and TRBJ2-5, is GAGVSQSPRYKVTKRGQDVTLRCDPISSHATLYWYQQALGQGPEFLTYFNYEAQPDKSGLPSDRFSAERPEGSISTLTIQRTEQRDSAMYRCASSLGGTSSETQYFGPGTRLLVL.